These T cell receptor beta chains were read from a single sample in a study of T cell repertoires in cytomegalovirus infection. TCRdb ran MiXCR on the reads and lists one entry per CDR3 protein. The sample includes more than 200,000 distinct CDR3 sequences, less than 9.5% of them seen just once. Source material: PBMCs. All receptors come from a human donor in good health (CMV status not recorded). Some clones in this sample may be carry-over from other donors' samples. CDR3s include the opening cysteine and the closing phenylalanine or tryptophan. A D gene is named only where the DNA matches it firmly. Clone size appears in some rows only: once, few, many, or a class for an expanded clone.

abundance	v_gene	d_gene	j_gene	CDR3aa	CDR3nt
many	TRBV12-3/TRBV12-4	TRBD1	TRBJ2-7	CASSVDRGRYEQYF	TGTGCCAGCAGTGTGGACAGGGGGCGGTACGAGCAGTACTTC
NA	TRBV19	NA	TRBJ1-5	CASSIRPAQPQHF	TGTGCCAGTAGTATAAGGCCCGCACAGCCCCAGCATTTT
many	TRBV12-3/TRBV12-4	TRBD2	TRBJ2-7	CASSFSGGSYEQYF	TGTGCCAGCAGTTTTAGCGGGGGTTCCTACGAGCAGTACTTC
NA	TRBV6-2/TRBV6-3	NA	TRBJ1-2	CASSYYGQSRGYGYTF	TGTGCCAGCAGTTACTACGGACAGAGTCGAGGATATGGCTACACCTTC
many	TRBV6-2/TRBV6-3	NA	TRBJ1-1	CASSYPTEAFF	TGTGCCAGCAGTTACCCCACTGAAGCTTTCTTT
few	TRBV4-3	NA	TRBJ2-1	CASSPLKGRNEQFF	TGCGCCAGCAGCCCCCTTAAGGGACGCAATGAGCAGTTCTTC
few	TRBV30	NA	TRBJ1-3	CAWRDTKGSGNTIYF	TGTGCCTGGAGGGACACCAAAGGCTCTGGAAACACCATATATTTT
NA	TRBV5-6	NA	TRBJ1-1	CASSRPRIPEAFF	TGTGCCAGCAGCCGGCCACGAATCCCTGAAGCTTTCTTT
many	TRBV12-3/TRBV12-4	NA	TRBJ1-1	CASSFDPRTEAFF	TGTGCCAGCAGTTTCGATCCAAGGACTGAAGCTTTCTTT
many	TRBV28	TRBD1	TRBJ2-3	CASRTTGAQDTQYF	TGTGCCAGCAGAACGACAGGGGCTCAAGATACGCAGTATTTT
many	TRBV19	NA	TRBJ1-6	CASMGSATGNSPLHF	TGTGCCAGTATGGGGTCGGCGACGGGGAATTCACCCCTCCACTTT
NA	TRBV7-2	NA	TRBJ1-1	CASSLLQPNTEAFF	TGTGCCAGCAGCTTATTACAGCCGAACACTGAAGCTTTCTTT
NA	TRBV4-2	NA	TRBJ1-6	CASSQEGLTSPLHF	TGTGCCAGCAGCCAAGAAGGCTTAACTTCACCCCTCCACTTT
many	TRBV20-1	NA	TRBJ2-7	CSARDFYEQYF	TGCAGTGCTCGGGACTTTTACGAGCAGTACTTC
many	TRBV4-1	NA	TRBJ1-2	CASSQDWNKGLGYTF	TGCGCCAGCAGCCAAGATTGGAACAAAGGGCTGGGCTACACCTTC
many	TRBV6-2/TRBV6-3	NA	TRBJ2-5	CASSYAHWRGQETQYF	TGTGCCAGCAGTTACGCTCATTGGAGGGGCCAAGAGACCCAGTACTTC
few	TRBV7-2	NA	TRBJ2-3	CASSFLGPITTDTQYF	TGTGCCAGCAGTTTCCTGGGACCAATCACCACAGATACGCAGTATTTT
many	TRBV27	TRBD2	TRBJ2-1	CASSPRLAGGVDNEQFF	TGTGCCAGCAGTCCCCGACTAGCGGGAGGGGTGGACAATGAGCAGTTCTTC
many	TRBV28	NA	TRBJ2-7	CASRLLTGTEYF	TGTGCCAGCAGACTTCTAACAGGAACGGAGTACTTC
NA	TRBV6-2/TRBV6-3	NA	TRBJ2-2	CASSYWGETNTGELFF	TGTGCCAGCAGTTACTGGGGGGAGACGAACACCGGGGAGCTGTTTTTT
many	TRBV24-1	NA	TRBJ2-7	CATSDSSGANYEQYF	TGTGCCACCAGTGACTCTTCCGGGGCAAACTACGAGCAGTACTTC
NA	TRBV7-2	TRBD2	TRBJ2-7	CASSLHPSGTTSYEQYF	TGTGCCAGCAGCTTACATCCTAGCGGGACTACCTCCTACGAGCAGTACTTC
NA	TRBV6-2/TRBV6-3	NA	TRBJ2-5	CASSRERAQETQYF	TGTGCCAGCAGTAGGGAGCGGGCTCAAGAGACCCAGTACTTC
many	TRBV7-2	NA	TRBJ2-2	CASSLQSGLNTGELFF	TGTGCCAGCAGCTTACAAAGCGGACTGAACACCGGGGAGCTGTTTTTT
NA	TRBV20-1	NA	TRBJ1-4	CSARTGGIRPEKLFF	TGCAGTGCTCGGACTGGGGGTATTCGTCCTGAAAAACTGTTTTTT
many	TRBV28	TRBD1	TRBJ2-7	CASTKGQRTFGPEQYF	TGTGCCAGCACCAAGGGACAGCGAACGTTCGGGCCCGAGCAGTACTTC
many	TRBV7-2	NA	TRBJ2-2	CASSLVRNTGELFF	TGTGCCAGCAGCTTAGTCCGCAACACCGGGGAGCTGTTTTTT
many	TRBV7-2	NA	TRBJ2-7	CASSLWVSSYEQYF	TGTGCCAGCAGCTTATGGGTTAGCTCCTACGAGCAGTACTTC
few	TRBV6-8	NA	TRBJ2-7	CASSSTTGRSSYEQYF	TGTGCCAGCAGTTCCACAACGGGACGAAGCTCCTACGAGCAGTACTTC
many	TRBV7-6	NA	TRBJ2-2	CASSSPGGANTGELFF	TGTGCCAGCAGCTCCCCTGGCGGGGCGAACACCGGGGAGCTGTTTTTT
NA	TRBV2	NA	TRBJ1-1	CASRDRGHMNTEAFF	TGTGCCAGCAGGGATCGGGGACACATGAACACTGAAGCTTTCTTT
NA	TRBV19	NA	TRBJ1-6	CATGADHNSPLHF	TGTGCGACCGGGGCAGATCATAATTCACCCCTCCACTTT
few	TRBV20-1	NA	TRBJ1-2	CSAGKTGTVNYGYTF	TGCAGTGCTGGAAAAACAGGGACTGTTAACTATGGCTACACCTTC
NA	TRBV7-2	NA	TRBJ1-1	CASSLVRQMNTEAFF	TGTGCCAGCAGCTTAGTGCGACAGATGAACACTGAAGCTTTCTTT
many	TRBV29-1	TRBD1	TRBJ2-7	CSVVTGGSGRFYEQYF	TGCAGCGTTGTGACAGGGGGCAGCGGGAGATTTTACGAGCAGTACTTC
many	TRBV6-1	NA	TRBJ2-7	CASSAGYEQYF	TGTGCCAGCAGCGCTGGCTACGAGCAGTACTTC
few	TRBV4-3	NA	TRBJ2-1	CASSQAGSRYNEQFF	TGCGCCAGCAGCCAGGCCGGGAGTCGGTACAATGAGCAGTTCTTC
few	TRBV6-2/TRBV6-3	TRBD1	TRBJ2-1	CASSPGTGFKEQFF	TGTGCCAGCAGTCCCGGGACAGGGTTTAAGGAGCAGTTCTTC
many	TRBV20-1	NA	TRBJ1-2	CSARDTSGGPSYGYTF	TGCAGTGCTAGAGATACATCCGGGGGCCCTAGCTATGGCTACACCTTC
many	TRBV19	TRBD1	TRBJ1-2	CASRSQGPSYGYTF	TGTGCCAGTAGATCACAGGGGCCAAGCTATGGCTACACCTTC
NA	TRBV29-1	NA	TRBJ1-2	CSVDPGHYGYTF	TGCAGCGTTGATCCTGGGCATTATGGCTACACCTTC
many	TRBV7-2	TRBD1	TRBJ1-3	CASSPRPPGQGTILYF	TGTGCCAGCAGCCCCCGACCGCCGGGACAGGGTACCATACTATATTTT
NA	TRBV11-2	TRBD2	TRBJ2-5	CASSFGLADQETQYF	TGTGCCAGCAGCTTTGGACTAGCGGACCAAGAGACCCAGTACTTC
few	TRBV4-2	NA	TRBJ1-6	CASSQEGGNSPLHF	TGTGCCAGCAGCCAAGAGGGGGGTAATTCACCCCTCCACTTT
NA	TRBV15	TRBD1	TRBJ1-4	CATSRPTGGEKLFF	TGTGCCACCAGCAGACCCACAGGGGGTGAAAAACTGTTTTTT
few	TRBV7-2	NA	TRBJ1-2	CASSAYYGYTF	TGTGCCAGCAGCGCCTACTATGGCTACACCTTC
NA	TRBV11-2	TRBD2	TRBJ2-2	CASSSNGGAGGELFF	TGTGCCAGCAGCTCTAACGGGGGGGCTGGCGGGGAGCTGTTTTTT
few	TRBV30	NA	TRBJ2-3	CAWKAGWDTDTQYF	TGTGCCTGGAAGGCAGGGTGGGACACAGATACGCAGTATTTT
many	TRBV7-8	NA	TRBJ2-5	CASSLGSTGTKTQYF	TGTGCCAGCAGCTTAGGATCTACAGGGACGAAGACCCAGTACTTC
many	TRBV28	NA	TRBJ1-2	CALGARPPNYGYTF	TGTGCCCTCGGGGCCCGACCCCCTAACTATGGCTACACCTTC
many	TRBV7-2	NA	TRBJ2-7	CASSLSQMVYEQYF	TGTGCCAGCAGCTTATCCCAAATGGTCTACGAGCAGTACTTC
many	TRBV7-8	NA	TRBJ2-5	CASSLTLAQETQYF	TGTGCCAGCAGCTTAACCCTAGCACAAGAGACCCAGTACTTC
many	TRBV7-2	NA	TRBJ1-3	CASSLSGEGTGNTIYF	TGTGCCAGCAGCTTAAGCGGGGAAGGCACTGGAAACACCATATATTTT
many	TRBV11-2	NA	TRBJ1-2	CASSSPRERSYGYTF	TGTGCCAGCAGCTCACCTAGGGAGAGGAGCTATGGCTACACCTTC
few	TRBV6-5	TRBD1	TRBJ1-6	CASRIRGGSYNSPLHF	TGTGCCAGCAGAATCAGGGGGGGCTCCTATAATTCACCCCTCCACTTT